A selection of T cell receptor beta chains follows, all from one sample in a study of CD8+ T cells in alopecia areata. Here immunoSEQ multiplex PCR was the method, and the copy in TCRdb shows in-frame clones only, minus some. This sample yields a few hundred thousand clones, of which 66% are seen a single time; 0.95% to 1.5% belongs to the top ten. The sample in question was CD4+ T cells sorted from blood, obtained at approximately week 42, from a patient treated with tofacitinib. The receptor set was obtained from a human donor with alopecia areata. Each CDR3 is given with its conserved first and last residue.

v_call,cdr3_aa
TRBV7-9,CASSLEERAGGYTF
TRBV5-1,CASSLGDYGQFF
TRBV2,CASSENRLNEQFF
TRBV30,CAWMVNTEAFF
TRBV25-1,CASRGAGTSYEQYF
TRBV29-1,CSAPENNEQFF
TRBV4-3,CASSLVATSSYNEQFF
TRBV27,CASSPRVFTEAFF
TRBV30,CAWVPRGMNSPLHF
TRBV29-1,CSVGQTMNTEAFF
TRBV29-1,CSVRTDATNEKLFF
TRBV6-5,CASSGTGTANSPLHF
TRBV4-3,CASSQGQGIYEQYF
TRBV2,CASSEAHRDRVLRYEQYF
TRBV29-1,CSVGQGRATEAFF
TRBV7-8,CASSLRRDLLHF
TRBV29-1,CSVEEVEQFF
TRBV27,CASSLLTGDSPLHF
TRBV10-3,CASLPGSTDTQYF
TRBV30,CAWSYWDTYEQYF
TRBV29-1,CSVHYNTDTQYF
TRBV6-1,CASSVSWITNEKLFF
TRBV6-5,CASRFKLEAFF
TRBV19,CASSISAGGAPGEAFF
TRBV6-6,CASSSERAIYNEQFF
TRBV27,CASSLLGGSDSPLHF
TRBV29-1,CSVNRGGAQETQYF
TRBV6-5,CASSYLLTGAPTEAFF
TRBV25-1,CASVLLDTQYF
TRBV28,CASSFRGRTDTQYF
TRBV29-1,CSAGPDNYGYTF
TRBV2,CASGAPGWDTQYF
TRBV27,CASSLLTGGREQYF
TRBV25-1,CASSENQETQYF
TRBV4-3,CASSLSWVGSYEQYF
TRBV7-2,CASSPLGDYGYTF
TRBV29-1,CSVTWQGTDTQYF
TRBV30,CAWSAGQGQPQHF
TRBV5-1,CASSSQDGYGYTF
TRBV5-6,CASSLVQGSSPLHF
TRBV29-1,CSVVGRMKNTEAFF
TRBV29-1,CSVVEGDTQYF
TRBV29-1,CSVESGLGYTF
TRBV30,CAWKDQGVYEQYF
TRBV7-2,CASSFWAGGANTQYF
TRBV6-6,CASRASGARTDTQYF
TRBV7-9,CASSSVTGTGVAYNEQFF
TRBV9,CASSVVGTGANVLTF
TRBV6-6,CASSYKQGGGYTF
TRBV2,CASRLMTTGHQPQHF
TRBV5-1,CASSLASGGAYEQYF
TRBV15,CATSRDLKDTQYF
TRBV5-1,CASSLGVAGDYEQYF